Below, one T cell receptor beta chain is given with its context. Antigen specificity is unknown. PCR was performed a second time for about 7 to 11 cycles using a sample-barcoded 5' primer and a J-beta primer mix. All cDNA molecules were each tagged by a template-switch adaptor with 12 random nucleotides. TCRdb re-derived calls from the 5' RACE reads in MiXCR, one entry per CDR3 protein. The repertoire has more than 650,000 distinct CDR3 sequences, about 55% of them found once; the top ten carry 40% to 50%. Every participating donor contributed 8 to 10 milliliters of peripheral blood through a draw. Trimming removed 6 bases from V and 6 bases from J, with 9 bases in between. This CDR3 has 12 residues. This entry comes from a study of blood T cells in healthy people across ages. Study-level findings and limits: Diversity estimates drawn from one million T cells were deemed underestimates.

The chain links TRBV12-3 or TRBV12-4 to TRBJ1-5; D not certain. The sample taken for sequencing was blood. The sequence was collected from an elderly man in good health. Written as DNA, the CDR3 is TGTGCCAGCAGGACCCCCGCTCAGCCCCAGCATTTT. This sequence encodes CASRTPAQPQHF.